This T cell receptor beta chain is drawn from a study of cytomegalovirus exposure and HLA in healthy donors. Study background: Unique TCRs from HLA-typed donors, around 79 million of them, were held in an early data release. Broader study findings: Sequences of the TCR beta chain were said to predict the HLA-A and HLA-B alleles of most subjects accurately. Solely CMV serostatus was available to characterize immune exposure.

With 5 bases clipped from V and 10 bases from J, the junction kept 7 bases outside the gene matches. Germline V gives CDR1 MNHEY, CDR2 SVGAGI. This CDR3 spans 13 amino acids. Comments on this clone: Its specificity is not known.

Use of 60 Vbeta and 13 Jbeta primers characterized the PCR. The authors' processing: In a later analysis, of some 80 million unique beta chains, some 10 million appeared in at least two donors. The data were produced by immunoSEQ multiplex PCR, yet TCRdb's version contains in-frame clones alone and is incomplete. V and J calls and clone size are those listed in that table; D and trimming were worked out from the DNA. The table records tens of thousands of clones, about 65% of them present only once. The TCR comes from a man aged 50 or older in good health and CMV-seropositive. The chain uses TRBV6-5 and TRBJ1-4; 7 positions match TRBD1. The source material was PBMCs. The CDR3 loop reads CASSPRTGGKLFF. DNA for the CDR3: TGTGCCAGCAGTCCAAGGACAGGTGGAAAACTGTTTTTT.